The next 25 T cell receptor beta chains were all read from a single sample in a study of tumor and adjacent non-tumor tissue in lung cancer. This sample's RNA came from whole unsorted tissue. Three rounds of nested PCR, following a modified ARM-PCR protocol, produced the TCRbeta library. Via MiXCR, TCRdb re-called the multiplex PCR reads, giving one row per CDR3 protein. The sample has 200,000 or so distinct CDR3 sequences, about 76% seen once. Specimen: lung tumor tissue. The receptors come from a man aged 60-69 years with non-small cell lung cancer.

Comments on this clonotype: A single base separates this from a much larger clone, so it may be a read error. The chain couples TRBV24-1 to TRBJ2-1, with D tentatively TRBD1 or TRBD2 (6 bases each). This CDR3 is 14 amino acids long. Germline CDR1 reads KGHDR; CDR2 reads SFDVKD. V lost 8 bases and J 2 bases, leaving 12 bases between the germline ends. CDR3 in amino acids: CATKKEGAYNEQFF. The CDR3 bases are TGTGCCACCAAGAAGGAGGGGGCCTACAATGAGCAGTTCTTC.

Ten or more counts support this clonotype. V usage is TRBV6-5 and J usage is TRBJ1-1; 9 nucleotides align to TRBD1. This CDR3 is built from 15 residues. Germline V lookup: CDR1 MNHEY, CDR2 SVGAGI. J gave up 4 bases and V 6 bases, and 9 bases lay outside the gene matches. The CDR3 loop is CASSWTGAGGTEAFF. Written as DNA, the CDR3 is TGTGCCAGCAGCTGGACAGGGGCGGGCGGCACTGAAGCTTTCTTT.

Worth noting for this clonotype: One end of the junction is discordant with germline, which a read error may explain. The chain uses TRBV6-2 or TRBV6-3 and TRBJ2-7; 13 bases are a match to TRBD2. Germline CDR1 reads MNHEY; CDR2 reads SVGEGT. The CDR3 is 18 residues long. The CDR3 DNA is TGTGCCAGCAGCCCAGGACTAGCGGGAGTTACAATGTCCTACGAGCAGCACTTC. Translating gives CASSPGLAGVTMSYEQHF.

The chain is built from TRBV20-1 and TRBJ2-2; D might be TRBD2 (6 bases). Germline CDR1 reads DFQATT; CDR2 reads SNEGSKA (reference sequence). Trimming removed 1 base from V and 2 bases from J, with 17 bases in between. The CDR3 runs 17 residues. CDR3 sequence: CSARALGGGSNTGELFF. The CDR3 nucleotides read TGCAGTGCTAGAGCTTTGGGTGGGGGGAGTAACACCGGGGAGCTGTTTTTT.

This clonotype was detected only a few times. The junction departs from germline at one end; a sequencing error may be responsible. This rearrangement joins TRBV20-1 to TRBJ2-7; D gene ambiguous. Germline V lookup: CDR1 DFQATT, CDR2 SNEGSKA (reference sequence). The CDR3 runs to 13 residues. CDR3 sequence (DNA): TGCAATGCTACAAAAGGGTTGGGGTACGAGCAGTACTTC. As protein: CNATKGLGYEQYF.

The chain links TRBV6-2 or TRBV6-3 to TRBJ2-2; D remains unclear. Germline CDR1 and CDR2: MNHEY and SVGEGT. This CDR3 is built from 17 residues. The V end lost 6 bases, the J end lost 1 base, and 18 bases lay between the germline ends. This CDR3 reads CASRPLVLTWNTGELFF. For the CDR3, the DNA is TGTGCCAGCAGGCCGTTAGTGCTTACTTGGAACACCGGGGAGCTGTTTTTT.

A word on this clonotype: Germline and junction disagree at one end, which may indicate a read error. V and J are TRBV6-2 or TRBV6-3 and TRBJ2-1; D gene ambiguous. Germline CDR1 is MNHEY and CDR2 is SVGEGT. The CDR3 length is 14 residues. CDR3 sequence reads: CTSSGRYRYNEQFF. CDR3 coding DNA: TGTACCAGCAGTGGACGGTACAGATACAATGAGCAGTTCTTC.

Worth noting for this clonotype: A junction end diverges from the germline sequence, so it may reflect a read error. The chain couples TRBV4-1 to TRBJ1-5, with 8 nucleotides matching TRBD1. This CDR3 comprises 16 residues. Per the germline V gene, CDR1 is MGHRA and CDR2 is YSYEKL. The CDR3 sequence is CASSQPPGQDNQPQHF. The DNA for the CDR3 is TGCGCGAGCAGCCAGCCGCCGGGACAGGATAATCAGCCCCAGCATTTT.

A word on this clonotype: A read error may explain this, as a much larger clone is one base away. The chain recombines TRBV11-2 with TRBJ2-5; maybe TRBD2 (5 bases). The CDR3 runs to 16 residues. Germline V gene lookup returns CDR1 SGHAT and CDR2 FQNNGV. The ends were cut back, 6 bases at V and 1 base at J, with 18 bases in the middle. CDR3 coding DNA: TGTGCCAGCAGAACACTTAGCGTGGCTAGCCAAGAGACCCAGTACTTC. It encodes CASRTLSVASQETQYF.

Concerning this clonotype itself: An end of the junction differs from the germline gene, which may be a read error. The CDR3 nucleotides read TGCAGTGCTAAGATAACAAGAGACCCATACGAGCAGCACTTC. Protein sequence: CSAKITRDPYEQHF. V and J are TRBV20-1 and TRBJ2-1; D ambiguous. The CDR3 loop spans 14 amino acids. Germline assignment: CDR1 DFQATT and CDR2 SNEGSKA (reference sequence).

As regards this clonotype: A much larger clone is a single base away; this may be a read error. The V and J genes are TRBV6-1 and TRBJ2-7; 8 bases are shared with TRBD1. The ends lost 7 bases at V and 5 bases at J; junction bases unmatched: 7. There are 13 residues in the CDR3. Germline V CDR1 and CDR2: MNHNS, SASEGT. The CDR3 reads CASNVYRGDEQYF. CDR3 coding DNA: TGTGCCAGCAATGTCTACAGGGGGGACGAGCAGTACTTC.

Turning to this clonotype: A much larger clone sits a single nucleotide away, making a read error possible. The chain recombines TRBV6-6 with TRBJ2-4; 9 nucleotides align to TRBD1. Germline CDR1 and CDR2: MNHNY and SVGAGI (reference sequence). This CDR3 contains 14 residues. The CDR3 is CASSPDRGANIHYF. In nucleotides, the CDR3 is TGTGCCAGCAGCCCGGACAGGGGCGCAAACATTCATTACTTC.

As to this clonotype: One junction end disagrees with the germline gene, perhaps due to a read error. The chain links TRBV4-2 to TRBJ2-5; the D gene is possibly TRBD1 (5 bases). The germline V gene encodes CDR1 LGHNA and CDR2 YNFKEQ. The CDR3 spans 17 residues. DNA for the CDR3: TGTGTCAGCAGCCAAGGTAGTACGCGGTGGACACCAGAGACCCAGTACTTC. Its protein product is CVSSQGSTRWTPETQYF.

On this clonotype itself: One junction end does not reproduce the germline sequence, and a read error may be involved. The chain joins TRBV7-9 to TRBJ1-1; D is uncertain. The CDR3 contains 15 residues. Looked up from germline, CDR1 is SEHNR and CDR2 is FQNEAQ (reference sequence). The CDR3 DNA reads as TGCGCCAGCAGCTTAACAGCGCCCAGAAGTACTGAAGCTTTCTTT. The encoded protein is CASSLTAPRSTEAFF.

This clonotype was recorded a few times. CDR3 DNA: TGTGCCAGCAGCAGAACAGGGGTCGGGGAGCTGTTTTTT. Amino acids: CASSRTGVGELFF. The chain carries TRBV7-2 and TRBJ2-2; 7 nucleotides line up with TRBD1. With V trimmed by 5 bases and J by 7 bases, 4 bases remained unmatched. CDR3 size: 13 residues. Germline-derived CDR1 and CDR2 are SGHTA and FQGNSA.

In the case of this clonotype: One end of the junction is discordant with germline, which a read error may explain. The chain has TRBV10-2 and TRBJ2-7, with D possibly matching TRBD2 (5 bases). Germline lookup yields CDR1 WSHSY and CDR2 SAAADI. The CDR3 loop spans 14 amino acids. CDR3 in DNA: TGCGCCAGCAGTGAGTCAGAGGGTTTCTACGAGCAGTGCTTC. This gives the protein CASSESEGFYEQCF.

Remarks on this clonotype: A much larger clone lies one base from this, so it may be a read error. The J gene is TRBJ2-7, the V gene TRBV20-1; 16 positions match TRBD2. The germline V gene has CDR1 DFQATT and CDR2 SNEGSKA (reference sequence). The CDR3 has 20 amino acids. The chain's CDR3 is CGARALTGTSGRAGSYEQYF. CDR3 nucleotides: TGCGGTGCTAGAGCTTTAACCGGGACTAGCGGGAGGGCCGGGTCCTACGAGCAGTACTTC.

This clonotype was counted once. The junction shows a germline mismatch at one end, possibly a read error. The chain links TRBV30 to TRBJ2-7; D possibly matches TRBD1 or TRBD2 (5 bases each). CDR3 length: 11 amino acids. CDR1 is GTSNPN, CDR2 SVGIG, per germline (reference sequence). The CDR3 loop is CVWSEARGQYF. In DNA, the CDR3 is TGTGTCTGGAGTGAAGCGAGGGGGCAGTACTTC.

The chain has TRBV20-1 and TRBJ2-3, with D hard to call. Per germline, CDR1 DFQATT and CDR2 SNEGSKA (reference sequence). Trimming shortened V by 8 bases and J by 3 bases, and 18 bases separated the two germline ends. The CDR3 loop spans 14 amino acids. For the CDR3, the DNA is TGCAGTAATAGAGGCGGACGGAAGACAGATACGCAGTATTTT. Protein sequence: CSNRGGRKTDTQYF.

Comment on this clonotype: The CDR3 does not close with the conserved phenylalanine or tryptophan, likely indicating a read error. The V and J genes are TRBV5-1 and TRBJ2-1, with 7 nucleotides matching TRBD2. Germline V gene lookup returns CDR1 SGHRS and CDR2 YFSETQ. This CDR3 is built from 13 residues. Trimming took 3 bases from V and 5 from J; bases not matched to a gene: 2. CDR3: CASSWGTNNEQFI. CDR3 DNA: TGCGCCAGCAGCTGGGGGACTAACAATGAGCAGTTCATC.

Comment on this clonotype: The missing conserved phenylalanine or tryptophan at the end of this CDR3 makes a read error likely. The CDR3 is CSASPQGSYGYTC. CDR3 sequence (DNA): TGCAGTGCTAGTCCTCAGGGGAGCTATGGCTACACCTGC. The chain couples TRBV20-1 to TRBJ1-2, with D possibly matching TRBD1 (6 bases). CDR3 length equals 13 residues. Per the germline V gene, CDR1 is DFQATT and CDR2 is SNEGSKA (reference sequence). V lost 3 bases and J lost 4, with 12 bases in between.

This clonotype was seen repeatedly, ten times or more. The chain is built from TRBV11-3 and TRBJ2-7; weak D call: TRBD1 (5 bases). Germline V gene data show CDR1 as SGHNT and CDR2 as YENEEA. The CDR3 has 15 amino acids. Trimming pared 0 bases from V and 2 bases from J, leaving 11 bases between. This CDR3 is CASSLDHGRAYEQYF. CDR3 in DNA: TGTGCCAGCAGCTTAGATCATGGCAGGGCCTACGAGCAGTACTTC.

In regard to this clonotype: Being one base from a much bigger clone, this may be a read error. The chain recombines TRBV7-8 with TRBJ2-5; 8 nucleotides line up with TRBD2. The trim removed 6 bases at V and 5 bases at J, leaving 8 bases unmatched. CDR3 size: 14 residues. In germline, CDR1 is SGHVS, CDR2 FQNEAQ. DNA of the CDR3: TGTGCCAGCAGAACAGCGGGAGAGGTGGAGACCCAGTACTTC. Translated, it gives CASRTAGEVETQYF.

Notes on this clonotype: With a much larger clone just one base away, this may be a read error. The CDR3 region has the DNA TGTGCCAGCAGCCCGAAGGGGTCACGGAGGAATGAGCAGTTCTTC. Translated, it gives CASSPKGSRRNEQFF. The J gene is TRBJ2-1, the V gene TRBV6-5, with D perhaps matching TRBD1 or TRBD2 (5 bases each). The V end lost 6 bases, the J end lost 7 bases, and 19 bases lay between the germline ends. Germline CDR1 is MNHEY and CDR2 is SVGAGI. The CDR3 is made up of 15 amino acids.

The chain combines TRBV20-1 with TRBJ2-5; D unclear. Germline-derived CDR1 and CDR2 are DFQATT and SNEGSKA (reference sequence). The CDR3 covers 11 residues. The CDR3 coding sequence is TGCAGGACTCATGTGCAAGAGACCCAGTACTTC. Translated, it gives CRTHVQETQYF.